A single TCR beta chain is shown here with its context. Sequenced by immunoSEQ multiplex PCR; TCRdb stores in-frame clones only, minus some. The sample lists under 250,000 clones, about 86% occurring once. This sample was included in a study of blood T cell repertoires in COVID-19. Study overall: From T cells, B-cell-depleted T cells, or PBMCs came the material, which was cDNA or gDNA.

V was clipped by 4 bases and J by 9 bases, with 15 bases between them. The CDR3 extends over 14 amino acids. Germline V lookup: CDR1 KGHDR, CDR2 SFDVKD. The V gene is TRBV24-1, the J gene TRBJ1-5; TRBD1 is a possible D gene (5 bases). Sequencing was performed on peripheral blood. The receptor was isolated from a man between 40 and 49 years old with active or convalescent COVID-19. This chain's CDR3 is CATSERTGGGPQHF. CDR3 nucleotide sequence: TGTGCCACCAGTGAAAGGACCGGGGGAGGGCCCCAGCATTTT.